Listed below are T cell receptor beta chains from one sample, sequenced in a study of regulatory and conventional T cells in RAG deficiency. Assay used: immunoSEQ multiplex PCR; TCRdb lists only in-frame clones, some missing. The table lists more than 35,000 clones, over 80% of them singletons. The same data also went into a second study, on regulatory T cells.

The sequencing sample was made of CD4+ effector T cells sorted from blood. The receptors originated from a human donor in good health. CDR3s include the opening cysteine and the closing phenylalanine or tryptophan. The order of the fields is V gene, J gene, D gene, clone size, CDR3 DNA, CDR3 protein. D genes are given only for firm matches. Clone size, where shown, is once, few, many, or a class for clones that have expanded.

>TRBV7-3|TRBJ2-3|TRBD2|.
TGTGCCAGCAGTTATACTAGCGGGAGGGCTTCAAGCACAGATACGCAGTATTTT
CASSYTSGRASSTDTQYF
>TRBV18|TRBJ1-2|TRBD1|.
TGTGCCAGCTCACCACCGACGGGGACAGGGGATGGCTACACCTTC
CASSPPTGTGDGYTF
>TRBV19|TRBJ1-1|.|.
TGTGCCAGTAGTGAGGAGCCGGTCCGGGTCGCTTTCTTT
CASSEEPVRVAFF
>TRBV5-1|TRBJ1-4|.|.
TGCGCCAGCAGCGCAAAAACAGGGCACCAGGCAACTAATGAAAAACTGTTTTTT
CASSAKTGHQATNEKLFF
>TRBV6-5|TRBJ2-7|.|.
TGTGCCAGCAGGGTTGCAGGGAGACCCTACGAGCAGTACTTC
CASRVAGRPYEQYF
>TRBV5-6|TRBJ2-3|.|.
TGTGCCAGCAGCCTCCCTTCGGGGAATACGCAGTATTTT
CASSLPSGNTQYF
>TRBV2|TRBJ2-2|.|.
TGTGCCAGCACAAGCCTGAACACCGGGGAGCTGTTTTTT
CASTSLNTGELFF
>TRBV2|TRBJ1-6|.|.
TGTGCCAGCAGTTGGGGTACCACGGGCTCCTATAATTCACCCCTCCACTTT
CASSWGTTGSYNSPLHF
>TRBV29-1|TRBJ1-4|.|.
TGCAGCGTGGGTGGAAGACTCAATGAAAAACTGTTTTTT
CSVGGRLNEKLFF
>TRBV5-5|TRBJ1-4|TRBD1|.
TGTGCCAGCAGCTCAGGACAGGGGGGAAAACTGTTTTTT
CASSSGQGGKLFF
>TRBV27|TRBJ1-2|.|.
TGTGCCAGTTGGGGGCAGGGCGGCTATGGCTACACCTTC
CASWGQGGYGYTF
>TRBV6-5|TRBJ1-4|.|.
TGTGCCAGCAGTTACCTGGCCAATGAAAAACTGTTTTTT
CASSYLANEKLFF
>TRBV6-1|TRBJ1-4|TRBD1|.
TGTGCCAGCAGTGCCGGGACAGGGTTAGTAGAAAAACTGTTTTTT
CASSAGTGLVEKLFF
>TRBV19|TRBJ2-5|.|once
TGTGCCAGTAGTTCCTTGTGGGGTCTAGCGACAAAAGAGACCCAGTACTTC
CASSSLWGLATKETQYF
>TRBV19|TRBJ1-5|TRBD1|once
TGTGCCAGTAGTAGGCAGGGGGCACTCGGAAATCAGCCCCAGCATTTT
CASSRQGALGNQPQHF
>TRBV14|TRBJ2-1|.|.
TGTGCCAGCAGCCAAGTAAGTGAGCAGTTCTTC
CASSQVSEQFF
>TRBV19|TRBJ1-1|.|once
TGTGCCTCCGGGACACAAGTAATGAACACTGAAGCTTTCTTT
CASGTQVMNTEAFF
>TRBV19|TRBJ1-1|.|.
TGTGCCAGTAGTTCCTCGGCAGCACTCAAGAACACTGAAGCTTTCTTT
CASSSSAALKNTEAFF
>TRBV28|TRBJ2-1|.|.
TGTGCCAGCAGTTTTGGGGGATCCACCTACAATGAGCAGTTCTTC
CASSFGGSTYNEQFF
>TRBV27|TRBJ1-3|.|.
TGTGCCAGCAGTCCTCGACAGTCCCGAAACACCATATATTTT
CASSPRQSRNTIYF
>TRBV2|TRBJ1-1|.|once
TGTGCCAGCATCAGAATGCCGTTGGTGGGGGACACTGAAGCTTTCTTT
CASIRMPLVGDTEAFF
>TRBV6-5|TRBJ1-6|.|.
TGTGCCAGCAGTTACTCGGAGGGTAATTCACCCCTCCACTTT
CASSYSEGNSPLHF
>TRBV19|TRBJ2-1|.|.
TGTGCCACCGACGAATACAATGAGCAGTTCTTC
CATDEYNEQFF
>TRBV5-1|TRBJ2-7|TRBD1|.
TGCGCCAGCAGCTGGGGACAGTCTTTGTACGAGCAGTACTTC
CASSWGQSLYEQYF
>TRBV2|TRBJ1-3|TRBD1|.
TGTGCCAGCAGTATAGGACAGGGGGCGTCTGGAAACACCATATATTTT
CASSIGQGASGNTIYF
>TRBV15|TRBJ1-1|.|.
TGTGCCACCAGCAGGGGGGGGATAGGGGAGGACACTGAAGCTTTCTTT
CATSRGGIGEDTEAFF
>TRBV18|TRBJ1-2|.|.
TGTGCCAGCTCATTACAGGACAACTATGGCTACACCTTC
CASSLQDNYGYTF
>TRBV19|TRBJ2-5|TRBD2|.
TGTGCCAGTAGTCATCCCGGGACTAAGGAGACCCAGTACTTC
CASSHPGTKETQYF
>TRBV7-2|TRBJ1-1|TRBD1|once
TGTGCCAGCAGCGCTCACCTGCACGGGACAGGTATGAACACTGAAGCTTTCTTT
CASSAHLHGTGMNTEAFF
>TRBV27|TRBJ2-1|TRBD1|.
TGTGCCAGCAGTTTTTCCGGGACAGGGTGGATGGTCTCACACAATGAGCAGTTCTTC
CASSFSGTGWMVSHNEQFF
>TRBV11-1|TRBJ2-7|.|.
TGTGCCAGCAGCCCGGGCGCCCGCTCCTACGAGCAGTACTTC
CASSPGARSYEQYF
>TRBV28|TRBJ1-2|.|.
TGTGCCAGCAGTTTAAGCGGGCAGGGAAACTATGGCTACACCTTC
CASSLSGQGNYGYTF
>TRBV4-2|TRBJ2-5|.|.
TGTGCCAGCAGCCAAGATAGGATGGAGACCCAGTACTTC
CASSQDRMETQYF
>TRBV7-8|TRBJ1-1|.|.
TGTGCCAGCAGCTTAGATTCAGGGGCCTCAACTTTCTTT
CASSLDSGASTFF
>TRBV9|TRBJ2-1|.|.
TGTGCCAGCAGCGTAGATTGGGTCTATGAGCAGTTCTTC
CASSVDWVYEQFF